The 10 T cell receptor beta chains below were found in one sample sequenced in a study of T cells expressing NK-cell markers. TCRdb reanalyzed the 5' RACE reads and collapses them to one entry per CDR3 protein, without DNA. The sample holds around 470,000 distinct CDR3 sequences. Sequenced input: blood T cells: a sorted CD56 or NKG2C T cell subset, CD4+ or CD8+ T cells, or bulk PBMC T cells (not recorded which). These receptor sequences come from a woman aged 45-60 years in good health.

The chain joins TRBV30 to TRBJ2-5. The germline V gene has CDR1 GTSNPN and CDR2 SVGIG (reference sequence). The CDR3 sequence is 12 residues long. The CDR3 protein is CAWGPHQETQYF.

The chain employs TRBV28 and TRBJ2-4. The CDR3 runs to 11 residues. Germline V gene sequence: CDR1 MDHEN, CDR2 SYDVKM. CDR3: CATQSNTIQYF.

The V and J genes are TRBV10-2 and TRBJ2-3; TCRdb's assignment of TRBD1 cannot be checked, as there is no DNA. This CDR3 is built from 13 residues. The germline CDR1 and CDR2 sequences are WSHSY and SAAADI. The CDR3 here is CASTLKTGLTQYF.

The V and J genes are TRBV20-1 and TRBJ1-1. Germline V lookup: CDR1 DFQATT, CDR2 SNEGSKA (reference sequence). The CDR3 is 12 residues long. The CDR3 sequence: CSARDIGEQAFF.

This sequence joins TRBV20-1 and TRBJ1-1; TCRdb's assignment of TRBD1 cannot be checked, as there is no DNA. The CDR3 loop spans 13 amino acids. CDR1 and CDR2 (germline): DFQATT, SNEGSKA (reference sequence). The CDR3 region is CSAREGGLTEAFF.

CDR3: CASSLGLAPSTDTQYF. The V and J genes are TRBV12-3 or TRBV12-4 and TRBJ2-3; TCRdb calls TRBD2, which cannot be checked without DNA. The CDR3 runs 16 residues.

The chain couples TRBV6-1 to TRBJ2-5; TCRdb names TRBD1, which stays unverified in the absence of DNA. CDR3 length: 17 amino acids. Looked up from germline, CDR1 is MNHNS and CDR2 is SASEGT. CDR3 residues: CASSPTPQSGWGETQYF.

The chain uses TRBV5-5 and TRBJ1-4; the D call from TCRdb, TRBD1, cannot be confirmed without DNA. There are 14 residues in the CDR3. Germline CDR1 is SGHKS and CDR2 is YYEKEE (reference sequence). CDR3 loop: CASSFLEGDEKLFF.

The chain has TRBV5-1 and TRBJ2-3; TCRdb returns TRBD2, unconfirmable since there is no DNA. The germline CDR1 and CDR2 sequences are SGHRS and YFSETQ. The CDR3 is 12 residues long. The CDR3 loop reads CASSLDEGTQYF.

The chain uses TRBV12-3 or TRBV12-4 and TRBJ2-5; TCRdb's assignment of TRBD2 cannot be checked, as there is no DNA. The CDR3 has 12 residues. This CDR3 is CASSWGGETQYF.